Below, 18 T cell receptor beta chains from the same sample are listed, as sequenced in a study of T cell changes during pregnancy in multiple sclerosis. Only in-frame clones appear in the TCRdb table, and some are missing; sequencing was by immunoSEQ multiplex PCR. The sample lists about 61,000 clones, about 93% occurring once. The source was CD8+ T cells from peripheral blood mononuclear cells, collected in the third trimester of pregnancy. These TCRs come from a female donor with multiple sclerosis, enrolled in a pregnancy study.

This clone was recorded once. The chain uses TRBV7-9 and TRBJ2-2; no definite D call. This CDR3 has 12 amino acids. V dropped 2 bases and J dropped 7 bases, with 5 bases sitting between them. Germline lookup yields CDR1 SEHNR and CDR2 FQNEAQ (reference sequence). CDR3 residues: CASSLNRGELFF. CDR3 bases: TGTGCCAGCAGCTTAAATCGCGGGGAGCTGTTTTTT. Based on the CDR3 plus reference TRBV7-9 and TRBJ2-2, the full variable domain is DTGVSQNPRHKITKRGQNVTFRCDPISEHNRLYWYRQTLGQGPEFLTYFQNEAQLEKSRLLSDRFSAERPKGSFSTLEIQRTEQGDSAMYLCASSLNRGELFFGEGSRLTVL.

V and J are TRBV29-1 and TRBJ2-5; possibly TRBD2 for D (6 bases). Trimming left V 4 bases short and J 5 bases short, with 14 bases between. The CDR3 extends over 13 amino acids. From germline, CDR1 is SQVTM and CDR2 ANQGSEA. The CDR3 region is CSVVGGNGETQYF. The CDR3 DNA reads as TGCAGCGTTGTGGGGGGTAACGGGGAGACCCAGTACTTC.

V gene TRBV19 combines with J gene TRBJ2-4; 7 positions agree with TRBD2. CDR3 length equals 18 residues. CDR1 and CDR2 (germline): LNHDA, SQIVND (reference sequence). V was pared by 1 base and J by 1 base, with 10 bases of the junction left unmatched. CDR3 sequence: CASSIGWGGSRAKNIQYF. DNA for the CDR3: TGTGCCAGTAGTATAGGCTGGGGGGGGAGTAGGGCCAAAAACATTCAGTACTTC.

V usage is TRBV6-1 and J usage is TRBJ2-7, with D unclear. The germline gives CDR1 MNHNS, CDR2 SASEGT. Deletions cut 0 bases from V and 3 bases from J, with 15 bases between. This CDR3 spans 16 amino acids. The CDR3 here is CASSEARLPGSYEQYF. DNA of the CDR3: TGTGCCAGCAGTGAAGCGAGGCTTCCTGGAAGCTACGAGCAGTACTTC.

The J gene is TRBJ1-3, the V gene TRBV7-2; a possible D gene is TRBD1 (5 bases). Trimming pared 1 base from V and 1 base from J, leaving 11 bases between. CDR1 and CDR2 from the germline V gene are SGHTA and FQGNSA. The CDR3 totals 16 residues. The CDR3 sequence: CASSLDPAGSGNTIYF. CDR3 in DNA: TGTGCCAGCAGCTTAGACCCCGCAGGGTCTGGAAACACCATATATTTT.

The rearrangement joins TRBV7-2 to TRBJ2-7; D possibly corresponds to TRBD2 (5 bases). The CDR3 covers 15 residues. CDR1 and CDR2 (germline): SGHTA, FQGNSA. V shed 1 base and J shed 3 bases, with 13 bases lying between them. CDR3: CASSLERYEGYEQYF. The CDR3 DNA reads TGTGCCAGCAGCTTAGAACGTTATGAGGGCTACGAGCAGTACTTC.

The genes are TRBV4-1 and TRBJ2-3; D unclear. The CDR3 is 17 residues long. The V and J ends lost 0 bases and 4 bases respectively, with 17 bases between them. The germline V gene encodes CDR1 MGHRA and CDR2 YSYEKL. CDR3 in DNA: TGCGCCAGCAGCCAAGAAGCCCCCAGCGTGCTAGCAGATACGCAGTATTTT. Translated, it gives CASSQEAPSVLADTQYF.

V and J are TRBV2 and TRBJ2-7, with 8 bases that match TRBD1. Germline trimming cut 7 bases from V and 3 bases from J; bases unmatched to any gene: 2. The germline V gene has CDR1 SNHLY and CDR2 FYNNEI. This CDR3 comprises 12 residues. The CDR3 protein is CASKGQVYEQYF. The DNA of the CDR3 is TGTGCCAGCAAGGGACAGGTCTACGAGCAGTACTTC.

The V gene is TRBV13, the J gene TRBJ1-1, with D perhaps matching TRBD1 (5 bases). V lost 2 bases and J 5 bases, leaving 6 bases between the germline ends. Looked up from germline, CDR1 is PRHDT and CDR2 is FYEKMQ (reference sequence). This CDR3 has 12 residues. This CDR3 reads CASSLRGTEAFF. The CDR3 DNA reads as TGTGCCAGCAGCTTACGGGGGACTGAAGCTTTCTTT.

This chain connects TRBV19 to TRBJ2-7, with D perhaps TRBD1 (5 bases). V was pared by 1 base and J by 5 bases, with 15 bases between. The length of the CDR3 is 15 residues. Germline values: CDR1 LNHDA, CDR2 SQIVND (reference sequence). The CDR3, as DNA: TGTGCCAGTAGTATAGTCCTAGACAGTCCCGACGAGCAGTACTTC. Protein product: CASSIVLDSPDEQYF.

This sequence joins TRBV19 and TRBJ2-5; TRBD1 matches 8 bases. Germline assignment: CDR1 LNHDA and CDR2 SQIVND (reference sequence). V lost 3 bases and J lost 5; bases outside the gene matches: 8. This CDR3 is 15 amino acids long. The CDR3 spells CASSMGTGVRETQYF. The CDR3 nucleotides are TGTGCCAGTAGTATGGGGACAGGCGTACGGGAGACCCAGTACTTC.

The rearrangement joins TRBV4-1 to TRBJ1-1; D perhaps matches TRBD1 (6 bases). This CDR3 is built from 16 residues. Germline loops: CDR1 MGHRA, CDR2 YSYEKL. V was clipped by 1 base and J by 0 bases, with 12 bases between them. Here the CDR3 reads CASSQVSTGLNTEAFF. The CDR3 DNA is TGCGCCAGCAGCCAAGTGTCTACAGGGTTGAACACTGAAGCTTTCTTT.

Concerning this clone: A far larger clone is only one base removed, so a read error is likely. The rearrangement joins TRBV28 to TRBJ2-1; 11 bases map to TRBD2. CDR1 and CDR2 from the germline V gene are MDHEN and SYDVKM. The CDR3 has 14 amino acids. The V and J ends lost 5 bases and 6 bases, in that order; junction bases with no gene match: 3. DNA of the CDR3: TGTGCCAGCAGTGCCGGGACTAGCGGCAATGAGCAGTTCTTC. Amino acid sequence: CASSAGTSGNEQFF.

The chain recombines TRBV5-8 with TRBJ1-1; TRBD1 matches at 8 bases. The germline V gene has CDR1 SGHTS and CDR2 YDEGEE. This CDR3 comprises 14 residues. After removal of 0 bases from V and 5 bases from J, the junction contained 3 bases not matched to a gene. CDR3 region: CASSLGQGWTEAFF. The CDR3 nucleotides are TGTGCCAGCAGCTTGGGACAGGGGTGGACTGAAGCTTTCTTT.

V usage is TRBV6-4 and J usage is TRBJ2-2; 12 bases align to TRBD2. The length of the CDR3 is 16 residues. Germline-derived CDR1 and CDR2 are MRHNA and SNTAGT. Trimming removed 4 bases from V and 5 bases from J; junction bases left unmatched: 5. DNA for the CDR3: TGTGCCAGCAGTGTCCTAGCGGGAGGGACAACCGGGGAGCTGTTTTTT. It codes for CASSVLAGGTTGELFF.

The J gene is TRBJ2-7, the V gene TRBV6-5, with a tentative D call TRBD2 (6 bases). V was cut by 2 bases and J by 3 bases, with 17 bases left in between. This CDR3 spans 16 amino acids. The germline V gene encodes CDR1 MNHEY and CDR2 SVGAGI. CDR3 bases: TGTGCCAGCAGTTACCCGTATCCTAGCGACCACTACGAGCAGTACTTC. It is translated as CASSYPYPSDHYEQYF.

This clone has more than one count but fewer than ten. The chain recombines TRBV6-1 with TRBJ1-3, with 7 bases aligning to TRBD1. The trim removed 10 bases at V and 4 bases at J, leaving 7 bases unmatched. The CDR3 length is 13 residues. Per the germline V gene, CDR1 is MNHNS and CDR2 is SASEGT. The CDR3 nucleotides are TGTGCCACCTGGACAGGTGGCGGAAACACCATATATTTT. This gives the protein CATWTGGGNTIYF.

The chain combines TRBV27 with TRBJ2-7, with TRBD2 as a possible D gene (5 bases). The CDR3 loop spans 15 amino acids. Germline loops: CDR1 MNHEY, CDR2 SMNVEV (reference sequence). V gave up 6 bases and J gave up 6 bases, with 21 bases separating them. The CDR3 bases are TGTGCCAGCAGGGAGTGGAAAGGGAGTGAAATCGAGCAGTACTTC. Its protein is CASREWKGSEIEQYF.